This TCR beta chain was identified in a study of blood T cells in healthy people across ages. Findings of the study overall: No conclusive comparison of naive versus antigen-experienced cells was possible with unsorted PBMCs.

Next came a second PCR, run for about 7 to 11 cycles, which used a sample-barcoded 5' primer along with a J-beta primer mix. Using its own MiXCR run on the 5' RACE reads, TCRdb lists one record per CDR3 protein. The sample includes 250,000 to 300,000 distinct CDR3 sequences, 25% to 30% of them seen just once. This clonotype turned up a few times. Its antigen is not identified. In germline, CDR1 is ENHRY, CDR2 SYGVKD. The CDR3 runs to 16 residues. The rearrangement uses TRBV10-3 and TRBJ2-5; 8 nucleotides align to TRBD2. TRBJ2-1 matches the DNA end more closely, so the J call is doubtful. The receptor's source is a woman aged 70-85 years in good health. Sequencing input: blood. CDR3 bases: TGTGCCATCAGTGATTCCGGACTAGCCGGATACAATGAGCAGTTCTTC. The encoded protein is CAISDSGLAGYNEQFF.